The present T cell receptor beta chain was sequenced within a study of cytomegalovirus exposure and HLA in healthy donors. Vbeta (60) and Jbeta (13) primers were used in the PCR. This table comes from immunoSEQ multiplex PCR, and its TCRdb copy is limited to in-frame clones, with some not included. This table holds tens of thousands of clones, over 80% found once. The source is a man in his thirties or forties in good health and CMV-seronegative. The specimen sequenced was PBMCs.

The CDR3 protein is CASSQGIPYEQYF. CDR3 DNA: TGTGCCAGCTCGCAGGGAATCCCCTACGAGCAGTACTTC. J is TRBJ2-7 and V is TRBV18; possible D gene TRBD1, 5 bases. The V end lost 6 bases, the J end lost 2 bases, and 11 bases lay between the germline ends. This CDR3 is built from 13 residues. Germline V gene data show CDR1 as KGHSH and CDR2 as LQKENI.